This T cell receptor (beta chain) derives from a study of vaccination and CD4 T cells after COVID-19. Study at large: The convalescents were made up of six males and four females, two of whom were Hispanic.

Sequencing of cultured CD4+ T cell DNA used the Oncomine TCR Beta short-read assay. TCRdb re-analysed the PCR reads in MiXCR, keeping a single row per CDR3 protein. Here the sample spans about 19,000 distinct CDR3 sequences, about three quarters being singletons. Trimming stripped 6 bases from V and 0 bases from J, with 15 bases between. The CDR3 consists of 16 residues. Germline CDR1 SEHNR, CDR2 FQNEAQ (reference sequence). Treatment indicated: approximately nine-day PBMC culture with coronavirus spike peptide pools or control peptides (ViraFEST assay). This clonotype was recorded a few times. The target antigen is unknown.

The chain is built from TRBV7-9 and TRBJ1-3; no firm D call. Specimen: CD4+ T cells from blood, cultured in vitro, collected after SARS-CoV-2 vaccination. The sequence was obtained from a human donor who received a COVID-19 vaccine. CDR3 bases: TGTGCCAGCAGACCAGACGGCCGGCACTCTGGAAACACCATATATTTT. Translated, it gives CASRPDGRHSGNTIYF.